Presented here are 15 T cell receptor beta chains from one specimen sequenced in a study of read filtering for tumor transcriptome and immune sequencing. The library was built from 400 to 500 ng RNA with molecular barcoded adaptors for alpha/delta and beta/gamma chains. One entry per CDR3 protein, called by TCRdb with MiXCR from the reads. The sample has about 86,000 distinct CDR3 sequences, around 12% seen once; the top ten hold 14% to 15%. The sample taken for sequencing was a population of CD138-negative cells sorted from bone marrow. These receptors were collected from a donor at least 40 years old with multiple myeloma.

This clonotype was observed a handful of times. CDR3 amino acids: CAGGEAGSYNEQFF. The CDR3, as DNA: TGTGCCGGCGGGGAAGCTGGCTCCTACAATGAGCAGTTCTTC. The chain links TRBV6-1 to TRBJ2-1; a weak D match, TRBD2 (6 bases). Trimming pared 11 bases from V and 0 bases from J, leaving 14 bases between. The CDR3 runs to 14 residues. Looked up from germline, CDR1 is MNHNS and CDR2 is SASEGT.

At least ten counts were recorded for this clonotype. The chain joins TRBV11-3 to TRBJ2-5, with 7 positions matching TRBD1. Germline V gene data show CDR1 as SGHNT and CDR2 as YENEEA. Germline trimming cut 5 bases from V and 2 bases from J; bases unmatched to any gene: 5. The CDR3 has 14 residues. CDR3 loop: CASSVGTAQETQYF. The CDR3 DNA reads TGTGCCAGCAGCGTCGGGACAGCACAAGAGACCCAGTACTTC.

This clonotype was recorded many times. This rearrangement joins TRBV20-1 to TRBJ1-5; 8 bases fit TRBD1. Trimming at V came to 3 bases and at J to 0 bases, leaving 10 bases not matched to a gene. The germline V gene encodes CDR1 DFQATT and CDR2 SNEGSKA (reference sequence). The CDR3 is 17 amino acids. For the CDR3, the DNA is TGCAGTGCTAGCTGGTCCCTACAGGGGGATAGCAATCAGCCCCAGCATTTT. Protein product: CSASWSLQGDSNQPQHF.

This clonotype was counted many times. CDR3 in amino acids: CASSLVQVRADTQYF. The CDR3 DNA follows: TGTGCCAGCAGCTTAGTCCAGGTGCGGGCAGATACGCAGTATTTT. The rearrangement uses TRBV7-8 and TRBJ2-3, with D tentatively TRBD2 (5 bases). V was trimmed by 1 base and J by 4 bases, leaving 12 bases between them. Germline V CDR1 and CDR2: SGHVS, FQNEAQ. The CDR3 consists of 15 residues.

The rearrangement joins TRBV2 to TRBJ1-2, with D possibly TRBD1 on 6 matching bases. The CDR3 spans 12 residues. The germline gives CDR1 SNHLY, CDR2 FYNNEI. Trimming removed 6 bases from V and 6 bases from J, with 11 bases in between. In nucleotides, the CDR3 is TGTGCCAGCAGGCAGGAGGGGGATGGCTACACCTTC. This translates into CASRQEGDGYTF.

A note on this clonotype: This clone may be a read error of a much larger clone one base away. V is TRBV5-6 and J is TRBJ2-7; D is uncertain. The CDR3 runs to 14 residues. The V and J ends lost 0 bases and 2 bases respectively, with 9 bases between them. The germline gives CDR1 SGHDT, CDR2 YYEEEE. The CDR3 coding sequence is TGTGCCAGCAGCTTGGGACTTGTACCCTACGAGCAGTACTTC. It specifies CASSLGLVPYEQYF.

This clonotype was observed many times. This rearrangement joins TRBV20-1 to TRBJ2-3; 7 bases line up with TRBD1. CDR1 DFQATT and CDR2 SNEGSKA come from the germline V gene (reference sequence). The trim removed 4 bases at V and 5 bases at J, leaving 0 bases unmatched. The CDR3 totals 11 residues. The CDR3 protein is CSANRGDTQYF. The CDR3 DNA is TGCAGTGCTAACAGGGGAGATACGCAGTATTTT.

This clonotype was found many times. The CDR3 is CASSGGTYGGEQYF. The CDR3 bases are TGTGCCAGCAGTGGCGGGACTTACGGCGGCGAGCAGTACTTC. The chain carries TRBV2 and TRBJ2-7; tentatively, D is TRBD2 (6 bases). The V end was cut by 4 bases, the J end by 6 bases, with 16 bases between. The CDR3 is 14 residues long. Germline-derived CDR1 and CDR2 are SNHLY and FYNNEI.

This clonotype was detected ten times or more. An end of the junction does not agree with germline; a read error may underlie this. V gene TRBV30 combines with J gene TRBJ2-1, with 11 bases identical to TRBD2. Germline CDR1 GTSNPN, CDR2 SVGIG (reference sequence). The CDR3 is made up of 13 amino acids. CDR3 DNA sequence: TGTGCCTGGGGACTAGCGGGCAACAATGGGCAGTTCTTC. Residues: CAWGLAGNNGQFF.

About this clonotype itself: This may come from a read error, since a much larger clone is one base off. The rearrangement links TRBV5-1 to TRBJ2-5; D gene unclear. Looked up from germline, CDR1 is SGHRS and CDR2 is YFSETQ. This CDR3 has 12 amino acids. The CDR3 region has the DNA TGCGCCAGCAGTGGTCTGCAAGAGACCCGGTACTTC. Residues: CASSGLQETRYF.

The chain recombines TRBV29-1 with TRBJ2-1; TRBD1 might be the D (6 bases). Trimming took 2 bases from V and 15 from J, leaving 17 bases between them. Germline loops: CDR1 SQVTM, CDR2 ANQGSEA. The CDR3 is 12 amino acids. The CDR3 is CSVENGQSLGFF. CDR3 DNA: TGCAGCGTTGAAAATGGACAGTCCCTCGGGTTCTTC.

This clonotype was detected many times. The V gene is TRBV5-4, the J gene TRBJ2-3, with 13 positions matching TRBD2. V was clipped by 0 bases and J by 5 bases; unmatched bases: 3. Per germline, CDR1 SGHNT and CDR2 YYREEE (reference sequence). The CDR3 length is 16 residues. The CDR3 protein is CASSLAGLAGKDTQYF. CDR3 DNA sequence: TGTGCCAGCAGCTTGGCGGGACTAGCGGGAAAAGATACGCAGTATTTT.

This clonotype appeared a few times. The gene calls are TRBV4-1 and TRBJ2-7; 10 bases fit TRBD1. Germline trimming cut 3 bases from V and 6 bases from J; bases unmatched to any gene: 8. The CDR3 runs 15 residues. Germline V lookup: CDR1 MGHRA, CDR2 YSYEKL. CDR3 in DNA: TGCGCCAGCAGCCAGGTACCGGGACAGGGGCGCGAGCAGTACTTC. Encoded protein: CASSQVPGQGREQYF.

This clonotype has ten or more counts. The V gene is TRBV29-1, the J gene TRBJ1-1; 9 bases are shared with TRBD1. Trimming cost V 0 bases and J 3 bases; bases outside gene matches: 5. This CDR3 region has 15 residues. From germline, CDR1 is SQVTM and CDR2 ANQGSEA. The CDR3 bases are TGCAGCGTTGAAGACTTAAACAGGGGGCACACTGAAGCTTTCTTT. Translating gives CSVEDLNRGHTEAFF.

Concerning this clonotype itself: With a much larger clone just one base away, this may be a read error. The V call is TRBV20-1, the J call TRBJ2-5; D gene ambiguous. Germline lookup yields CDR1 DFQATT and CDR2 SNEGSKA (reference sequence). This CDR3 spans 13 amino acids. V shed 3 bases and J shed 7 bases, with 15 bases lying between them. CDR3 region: CSASAYSKGTQYF. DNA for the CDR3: TGCAGTGCTAGTGCGTACTCAAAAGGGACCCAGTACTTC.